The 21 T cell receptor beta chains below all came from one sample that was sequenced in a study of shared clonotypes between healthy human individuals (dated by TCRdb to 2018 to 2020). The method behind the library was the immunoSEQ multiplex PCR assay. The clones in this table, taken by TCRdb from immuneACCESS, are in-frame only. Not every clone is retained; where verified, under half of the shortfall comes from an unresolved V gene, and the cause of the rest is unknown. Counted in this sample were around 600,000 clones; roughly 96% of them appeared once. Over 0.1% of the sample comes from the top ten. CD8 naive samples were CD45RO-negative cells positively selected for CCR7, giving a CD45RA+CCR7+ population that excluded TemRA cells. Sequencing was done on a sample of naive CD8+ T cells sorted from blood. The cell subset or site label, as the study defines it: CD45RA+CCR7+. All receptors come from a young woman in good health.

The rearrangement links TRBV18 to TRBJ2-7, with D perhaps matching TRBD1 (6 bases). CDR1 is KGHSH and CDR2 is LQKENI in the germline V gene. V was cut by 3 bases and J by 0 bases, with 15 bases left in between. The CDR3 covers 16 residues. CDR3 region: CASSPLGHPSSYEQYF. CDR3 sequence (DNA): TGTGCCAGCTCACCGTTGGGACATCCCTCCTCCTACGAGCAGTACTTC.

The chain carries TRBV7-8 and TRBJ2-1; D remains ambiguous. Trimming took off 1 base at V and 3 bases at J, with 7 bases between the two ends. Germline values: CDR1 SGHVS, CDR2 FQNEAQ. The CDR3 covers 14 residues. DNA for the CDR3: TGTGCCAGCAGCTTAGTTGGCAGCTACAATGAGCAGTTCTTC. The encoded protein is CASSLVGSYNEQFF.

CDR3 residues: CASRNRGSQPQHF. In nucleotides, the CDR3 is TGTGCCAGCAGAAACAGGGGATCACAGCCCCAGCATTTT. This chain joins TRBV6-6 and TRBJ1-5; TRBD1 agrees at 7 bases. J lost 7 bases, V lost 6 bases, and 6 bases had no gene match. The germline V gene has CDR1 MNHNY and CDR2 SVGAGI (reference sequence). This CDR3 has 13 residues.

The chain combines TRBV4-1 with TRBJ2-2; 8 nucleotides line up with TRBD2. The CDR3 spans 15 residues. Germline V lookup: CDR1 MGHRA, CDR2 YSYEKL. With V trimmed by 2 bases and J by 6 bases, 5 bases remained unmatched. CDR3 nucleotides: TGCGCCAGCAGCCAACGGGAGGGCCTCGCCGGGGAGCTGTTTTTT. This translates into CASSQREGLAGELFF.

The CDR3 sequence is CASSEGGTGAYEQYF. CDR3 nucleotides: TGTGCCAGCAGCGAAGGTGGGACAGGGGCCTACGAGCAGTACTTC. The genes are TRBV4-2 and TRBJ2-7; 10 bases fit TRBD1. The junction had 6 bases not matched to a gene; V was cut back by 5 bases and J by 2 bases. The CDR3 sequence is 15 residues long. Germline CDR1 is LGHNA and CDR2 is YNFKEQ.

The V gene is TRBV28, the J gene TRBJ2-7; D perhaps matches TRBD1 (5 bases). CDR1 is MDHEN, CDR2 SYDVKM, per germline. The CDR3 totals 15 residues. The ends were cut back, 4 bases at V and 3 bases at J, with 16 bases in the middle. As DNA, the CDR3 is TGTGCCAGCAGTTCCCCCAGGGATGGGGTCTACGAGCAGTACTTC. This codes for CASSSPRDGVYEQYF.

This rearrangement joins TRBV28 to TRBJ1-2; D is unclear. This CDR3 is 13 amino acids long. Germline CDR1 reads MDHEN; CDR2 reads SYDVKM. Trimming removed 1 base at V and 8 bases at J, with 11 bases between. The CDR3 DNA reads TGTGCCAGCAGTTTATATCTTACGGACGGCTACACCTTC. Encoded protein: CASSLYLTDGYTF.

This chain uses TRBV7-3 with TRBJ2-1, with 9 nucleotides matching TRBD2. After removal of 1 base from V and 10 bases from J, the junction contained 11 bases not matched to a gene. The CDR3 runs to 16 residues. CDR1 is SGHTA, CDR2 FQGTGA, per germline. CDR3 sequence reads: CASSLISGSEQLEQFF. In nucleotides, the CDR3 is TGTGCCAGCAGCTTAATTAGCGGGAGTGAACAATTGGAGCAGTTCTTC. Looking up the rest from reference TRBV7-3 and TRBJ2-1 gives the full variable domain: GAGVSQTPSNKVTEKGKYVELRCDPISGHTALYWYRQSLGQGPEFLIYFQGTGAADDSGLPNDRFFAVRPEGSVSTLKIQRTERGDSAVYLCASSLISGSEQLEQFFGPGTRLTVL.

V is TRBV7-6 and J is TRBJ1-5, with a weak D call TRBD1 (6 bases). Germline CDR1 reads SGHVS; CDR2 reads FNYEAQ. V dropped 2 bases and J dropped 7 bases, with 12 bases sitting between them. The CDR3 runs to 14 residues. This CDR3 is CASSLQGLGQPQHF. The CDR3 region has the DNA TGTGCCAGCAGCTTACAGGGGTTGGGCCAGCCCCAGCATTTT.

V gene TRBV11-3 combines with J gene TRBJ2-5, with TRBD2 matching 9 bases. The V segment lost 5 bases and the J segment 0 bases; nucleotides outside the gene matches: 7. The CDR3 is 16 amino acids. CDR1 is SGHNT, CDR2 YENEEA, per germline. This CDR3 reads CASSNGTSRYQETQYF. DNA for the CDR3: TGTGCCAGCAGCAACGGGACTAGCAGGTACCAAGAGACCCAGTACTTC.

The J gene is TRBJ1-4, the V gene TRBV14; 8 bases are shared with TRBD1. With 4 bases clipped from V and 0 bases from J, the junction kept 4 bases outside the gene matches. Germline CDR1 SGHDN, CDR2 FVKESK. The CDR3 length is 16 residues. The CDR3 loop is CASSLLTGATNEKLFF. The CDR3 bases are TGTGCCAGCAGCCTCCTGACAGGGGCAACTAATGAAAAACTGTTTTTT. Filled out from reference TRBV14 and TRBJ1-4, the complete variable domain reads EAGVTQFPSHSVIEKGQTVTLRCDPISGHDNLYWYRRVMGKEIKFLLHFVKESKQDESGMPNNRFLAERTGGTYSTLKVQPAELEDSGVYFCASSLLTGATNEKLFFGSGTQLSVL.

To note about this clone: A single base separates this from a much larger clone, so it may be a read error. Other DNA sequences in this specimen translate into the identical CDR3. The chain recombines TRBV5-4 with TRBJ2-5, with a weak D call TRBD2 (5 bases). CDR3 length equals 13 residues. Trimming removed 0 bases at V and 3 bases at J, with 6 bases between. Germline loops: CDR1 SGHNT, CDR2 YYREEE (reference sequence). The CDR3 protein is CASSLAAEETQYF. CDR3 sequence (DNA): TGTGCCAGCAGCTTGGCAGCGGAAGAGACCCAGTACTTC.

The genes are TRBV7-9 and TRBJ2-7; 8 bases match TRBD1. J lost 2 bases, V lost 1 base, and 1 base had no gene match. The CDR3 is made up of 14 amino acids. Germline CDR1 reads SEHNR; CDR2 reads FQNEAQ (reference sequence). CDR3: CASSLGDRPYEQYF. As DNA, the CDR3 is TGTGCCAGCAGCTTAGGGGACAGGCCCTACGAGCAGTACTTC.

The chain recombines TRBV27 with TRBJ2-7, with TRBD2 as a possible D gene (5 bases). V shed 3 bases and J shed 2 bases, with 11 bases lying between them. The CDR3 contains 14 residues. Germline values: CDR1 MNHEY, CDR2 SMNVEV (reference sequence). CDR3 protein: CASSFSSGTYEQYF. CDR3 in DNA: TGTGCCAGCAGTTTTAGTTCGGGAACCTACGAGCAGTACTTC.

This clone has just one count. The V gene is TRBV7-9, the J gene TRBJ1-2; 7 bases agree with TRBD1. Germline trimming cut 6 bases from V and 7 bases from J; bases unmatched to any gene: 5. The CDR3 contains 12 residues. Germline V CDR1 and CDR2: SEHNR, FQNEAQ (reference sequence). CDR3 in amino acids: CASRGDRVGYTF. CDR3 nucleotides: TGTGCCAGCAGGGGCGACAGGGTTGGCTACACCTTC. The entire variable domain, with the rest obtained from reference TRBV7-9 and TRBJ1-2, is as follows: DTGVSQNPRHKITKRGQNVTFRCDPISEHNRLYWYRQTLGQGPEFLTYFQNEAQLEKSRLLSDRFSAERPKGSFSTLEIQRTEQGDSAMYLCASRGDRVGYTFGSGTRLTVV.

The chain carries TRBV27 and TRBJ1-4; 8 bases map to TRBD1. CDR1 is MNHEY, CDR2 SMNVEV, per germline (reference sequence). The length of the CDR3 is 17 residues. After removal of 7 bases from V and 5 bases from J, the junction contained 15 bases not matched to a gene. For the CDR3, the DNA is TGTGCCAGCAAGAGACAGGGGCTACCGCCTTTCAATGAAAAACTGTTTTTT. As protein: CASKRQGLPPFNEKLFF.

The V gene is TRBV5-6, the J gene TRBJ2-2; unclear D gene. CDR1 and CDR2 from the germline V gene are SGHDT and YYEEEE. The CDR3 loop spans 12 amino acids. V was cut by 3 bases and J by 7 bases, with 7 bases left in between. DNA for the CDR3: TGTGCCAGCAGCTCCGTTGGCGGGGAGCTGTTTTTT. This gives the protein CASSSVGGELFF. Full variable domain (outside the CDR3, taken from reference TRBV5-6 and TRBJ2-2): DAGVTQSPTHLIKTRGQQVTLRCSPKSGHDTVSWYQQALGQGPQFIFQYYEEEERQRGNFPDRFSGHQFPNYSSELNVNALLLGDSALYLCASSSVGGELFFGEGSRLTVL.

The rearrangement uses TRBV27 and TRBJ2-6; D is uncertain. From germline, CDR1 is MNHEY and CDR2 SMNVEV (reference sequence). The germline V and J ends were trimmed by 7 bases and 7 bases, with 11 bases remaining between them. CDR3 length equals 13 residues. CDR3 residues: CASTSPNANVLTF. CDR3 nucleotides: TGTGCCAGCACCTCCCCCAACGCCAACGTCCTGACTTTC.

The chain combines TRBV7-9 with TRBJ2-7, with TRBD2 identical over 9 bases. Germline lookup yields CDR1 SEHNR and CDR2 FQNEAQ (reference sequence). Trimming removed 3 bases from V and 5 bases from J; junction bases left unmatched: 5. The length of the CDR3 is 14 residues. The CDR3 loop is CASSFRAGGDEQYF. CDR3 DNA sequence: TGTGCCAGCAGCTTCCGAGCGGGAGGCGACGAGCAGTACTTC. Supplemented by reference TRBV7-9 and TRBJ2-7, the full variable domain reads DTGVSQNPRHKITKRGQNVTFRCDPISEHNRLYWYRQTLGQGPEFLTYFQNEAQLEKSRLLSDRFSAERPKGSFSTLEIQRTEQGDSAMYLCASSFRAGGDEQYFGPGTRLTVT.

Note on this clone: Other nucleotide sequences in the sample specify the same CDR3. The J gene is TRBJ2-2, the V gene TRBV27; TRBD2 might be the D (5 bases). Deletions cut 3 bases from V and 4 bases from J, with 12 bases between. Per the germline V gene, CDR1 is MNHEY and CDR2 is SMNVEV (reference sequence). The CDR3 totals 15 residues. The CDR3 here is CASSLGTAGTGELFF. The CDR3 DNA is TGTGCCAGCAGTTTGGGCACGGCGGGCACCGGGGAGCTGTTTTTT.

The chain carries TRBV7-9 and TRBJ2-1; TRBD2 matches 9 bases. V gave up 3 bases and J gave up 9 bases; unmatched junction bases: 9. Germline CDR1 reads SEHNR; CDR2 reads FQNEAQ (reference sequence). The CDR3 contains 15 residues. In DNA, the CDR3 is TGTGCCAGCAGCTTCGGCGGGAGGGGGTTCGGTGAGCAGTTCTTC. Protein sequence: CASSFGGRGFGEQFF.